This is a list of T cell receptor beta chains from one sample in a study of blood T cell repertoires in COVID-19. Profiling relied on immunoSEQ multiplex PCR, and the TCRdb table lists in-frame clones only, not all of them. The data contain about 230,000 clones, over 70% of them seen just once; the ten biggest clones take up around 26%. Sample: peripheral blood. These receptors were collected from a man aged 40-55 years with acute or convalescent COVID-19. Each CDR3 is given with its conserved first and last residue. Fields, in order: clone size, D gene, V gene, CDR3 length, J gene, CDR3 protein, CDR3 DNA. D genes are given only for firm matches. The size field is filled for only some rows; it gives once, few, many or a size class.

clone size: -
D gene: TRBD2
V gene: TRBV6-5
CDR3 length: 16
J gene: TRBJ2-1
CDR3 protein: CASSYYSGSSYNEQFF
CDR3 DNA: TGTGCCAGCAGTTACTATAGCGGGAGTTCCTACAATGAGCAGTTCTTC

clone size: -
D gene: TRBD1
V gene: TRBV5-4
CDR3 length: 15
J gene: TRBJ1-4
CDR3 protein: CASSSLEGASEKLFF
CDR3 DNA: TGTGCCAGCAGCTCCCTCGAGGGGGCGAGTGAAAAACTGTTTTTT

clone size: -
D gene: TRBD1
V gene: TRBV6-5
CDR3 length: 14
J gene: TRBJ1-2
CDR3 protein: CASTQNRGLYGYTF
CDR3 DNA: TGTGCCAGCACCCAAAACAGGGGGCTCTATGGCTACACCTTC

clone size: once
D gene: -
V gene: TRBV4-1
CDR3 length: 14
J gene: TRBJ2-3
CDR3 protein: CASSPTADTDTQYF
CDR3 DNA: TGCGCCAGCAGCCCGACAGCCGACACAGATACGCAGTATTTT

clone size: -
D gene: TRBD1
V gene: TRBV19
CDR3 length: 15
J gene: TRBJ1-5
CDR3 protein: CASRKGQGFIQPQHF
CDR3 DNA: TGTGCCAGTAGGAAGGGACAGGGGTTCATTCAGCCCCAGCATTTT

clone size: -
D gene: -
V gene: TRBV25-1
CDR3 length: 14
J gene: TRBJ1-1
CDR3 protein: CASSESGLNTEAFF
CDR3 DNA: TGTGCCAGCAGTGAAAGTGGGCTGAACACTGAAGCTTTCTTT

clone size: once
D gene: -
V gene: TRBV19
CDR3 length: 12
J gene: TRBJ1-2
CDR3 protein: CASSILGGGYTF
CDR3 DNA: TGTGCCAGTAGTATTCTGGGAGGCGGCTACACCTTC

clone size: -
D gene: TRBD2
V gene: TRBV29-1
CDR3 length: 15
J gene: TRBJ2-7
CDR3 protein: CSVGTSGGISYEQYF
CDR3 DNA: TGCAGCGTTGGGACTAGCGGGGGAATTTCCTACGAGCAGTACTTC

clone size: -
D gene: TRBD2
V gene: TRBV2
CDR3 length: 16
J gene: TRBJ2-3
CDR3 protein: CASRWTSGGTTDTQYF
CDR3 DNA: TGTGCCAGCCGGTGGACTAGCGGGGGGACCACAGATACGCAGTATTTT

clone size: -
D gene: TRBD1
V gene: TRBV5-5
CDR3 length: 15
J gene: TRBJ2-5
CDR3 protein: CASSLGQGPSETQYF
CDR3 DNA: TGTGCCAGCAGCTTGGGACAGGGGCCTTCAGAGACCCAGTACTTC

clone size: -
D gene: -
V gene: TRBV29-1
CDR3 length: 13
J gene: TRBJ1-1
CDR3 protein: CSVSGHLNTEAFF
CDR3 DNA: TGCAGCGTTTCGGGACACTTGAACACTGAAGCTTTCTTT

clone size: -
D gene: TRBD2
V gene: TRBV7-8
CDR3 length: 17
J gene: TRBJ2-1
CDR3 protein: CASSLDGREAIYNEQFF
CDR3 DNA: TGTGCCAGCAGCTTAGATGGGCGGGAGGCCATATACAATGAGCAGTTCTTC

clone size: once
D gene: -
V gene: TRBV24-1
CDR3 length: 13
J gene: TRBJ2-1
CDR3 protein: CATSDPNLAEQFF
CDR3 DNA: TGTGCCACCAGTGACCCCAATTTGGCTGAGCAGTTCTTC

clone size: -
D gene: -
V gene: TRBV18
CDR3 length: 15
J gene: TRBJ2-7
CDR3 protein: CASSPAGLRGVEQYF
CDR3 DNA: TGTGCCAGCTCACCGGCGGGTCTGCGGGGAGTGGAGCAGTACTTC

clone size: -
D gene: TRBD2
V gene: TRBV30
CDR3 length: 17
J gene: TRBJ2-3
CDR3 protein: CAWIPGLAGYGTDTQYF
CDR3 DNA: TGTGCCTGGATACCAGGGCTAGCGGGGTACGGCACAGATACGCAGTATTTT

clone size: -
D gene: -
V gene: TRBV6-5
CDR3 length: 13
J gene: TRBJ2-1
CDR3 protein: CASSPGVRNEQFF
CDR3 DNA: TGTGCCAGCAGTCCGGGGGTTCGGAATGAGCAGTTCTTC

clone size: -
D gene: -
V gene: TRBV7-9
CDR3 length: 16
J gene: TRBJ2-7
CDR3 protein: CASSRAGSAYSYEQYF
CDR3 DNA: TGTGCCAGCAGCCGCGCGGGCAGCGCTTATTCCTACGAGCAGTACTTC

clone size: few
D gene: -
V gene: TRBV18
CDR3 length: 15
J gene: TRBJ2-7
CDR3 protein: CASSPLATDTYEQYF
CDR3 DNA: TGTGCCAGCTCACCACTCGCGACAGATACCTACGAGCAGTACTTC

clone size: once
D gene: -
V gene: TRBV19
CDR3 length: 14
J gene: TRBJ1-3
CDR3 protein: CASSNAVSGNTIYF
CDR3 DNA: TGTGCCAGTAGTAATGCGGTTTCTGGAAACACCATATATTTT

clone size: -
D gene: TRBD2
V gene: TRBV4-1
CDR3 length: 18
J gene: TRBJ2-4
CDR3 protein: CASSQDRLAELAKNIQYF
CDR3 DNA: TGCGCCAGCAGCCAAGATCGACTAGCGGAGCTAGCCAAAAACATTCAGTACTTC

clone size: -
D gene: TRBD1
V gene: TRBV4-1
CDR3 length: 15
J gene: TRBJ1-2
CDR3 protein: CASSPRTGERDGYTF
CDR3 DNA: TGCGCCAGCAGCCCTCGGACAGGGGAGAGGGATGGCTACACCTTC

clone size: -
D gene: TRBD1
V gene: TRBV19
CDR3 length: 15
J gene: TRBJ2-1
CDR3 protein: CASSMTGLAYNEQFF
CDR3 DNA: TGTGCCAGTAGTATGACAGGGCTCGCCTACAATGAGCAGTTCTTC

clone size: once
D gene: -
V gene: TRBV3-1/TRBV3-2
CDR3 length: 15
J gene: TRBJ1-5
CDR3 protein: CASSQDSHSNQPQHF
CDR3 DNA: TGTGCCAGCAGCCAAGATTCGCACAGTAATCAGCCCCAGCATTTT

clone size: -
D gene: TRBD1
V gene: TRBV2
CDR3 length: 14
J gene: TRBJ1-3
CDR3 protein: CASMGTGTGNTIYF
CDR3 DNA: TGTGCCAGCATGGGGACAGGGACTGGAAACACCATATATTTT

clone size: few
D gene: TRBD1
V gene: TRBV11-2
CDR3 length: 14
J gene: TRBJ1-3
CDR3 protein: CASRRQGSGNTIYF
CDR3 DNA: TGTGCCAGCAGACGACAGGGCTCTGGAAACACCATATATTTT